This record covers a single T cell receptor beta chain. This record belongs to a study of blood T cell repertoires in COVID-19. Overall study context: Italy, Spain and the United States were the sources of the convalescent and acute COVID-19 samples. T cells, B-cell-depleted T cells, or PBMCs provided the cDNA or gDNA that served as material.

Enrollment of patients from Seattle took place during active infection, with longitudinal follow-up. In the authors' workflow: Counts of nucleated cells, estimated from reference gene primer amplification, were obtained. Profiled with immunoSEQ multiplex PCR; TCRdb holds only in-frame clones, not every one. That table gives V, J and clone size, and the DNA gave D and trimming. Among roughly 200,000 clones, around nine tenths were seen once, and the ten largest hold 15% to 20%. The TCR originated in a man between 50 and 59 years old with COVID-19, enrolled during active disease. Sequencing was carried out using peripheral blood.

The CDR3 DNA reads as TGTGCCAGCACCCCTGGCCGGGATGACTCCTACGAGCAGTACTTC. Translating gives CASTPGRDDSYEQYF. This sequence joins TRBV5-4 and TRBJ2-7, with D maybe TRBD2 (5 bases). From germline, CDR1 is SGHNT and CDR2 YYREEE (reference sequence). This CDR3 is 15 amino acids long. The V gene lost 6 bases and the J gene lost 0 bases, with 16 bases spanning the gap.